The 28 T cell receptor beta chains presented below share a single source sample, sequenced in a study of blood T cell repertoires in COVID-19. TCRdb's copy holds only in-frame clones and misses some; the assay was immunoSEQ multiplex PCR. The data contain about 120,000 clones, 70% to 90% of them singletons. Sequencing was performed on peripheral blood. The receptors derive from a human donor in a cohort sampled during active COVID-19.

The rearrangement uses TRBV4-2 and TRBJ2-2, with TRBD2 as a possible D gene (6 bases). V lost 1 base and J 6 bases, leaving 15 bases between the germline ends. Germline CDR1 is LGHNA and CDR2 is YNFKEQ. CDR3 length: 16 residues. In DNA form, the CDR3 reads TGTGCCAGCAGCCAAGTTAGCGGAGGCTGGGCCGGGGAGCTGTTTTTT. As protein: CASSQVSGGWAGELFF.

The rearrangement joins TRBV5-4 to TRBJ2-3, with 10 nucleotides matching TRBD2. This CDR3 has 17 amino acids. Germline V gene data show CDR1 as SGHNT and CDR2 as YYREEE (reference sequence). With V trimmed by 0 bases and J by 4 bases, 8 bases remained unmatched. The CDR3 protein is CASSLAKLAGVADTQYF. The CDR3 bases are TGTGCCAGCAGCTTGGCCAAGCTAGCGGGGGTCGCAGATACGCAGTATTTT.

The CDR3 loop is CASSPEGAGELFF. For the CDR3, the DNA is TGTGCCAGCTCACCAGAAGGAGCCGGGGAGCTGTTTTTT. V and J are TRBV18 and TRBJ2-2; unclear D gene. The CDR3 extends over 13 amino acids. V dropped 2 bases and J dropped 6 bases, with 7 bases sitting between them. Looked up from germline, CDR1 is KGHSH and CDR2 is LQKENI.

This chain links TRBV9 with TRBJ2-2, with D tentatively TRBD2 (5 bases). The CDR3 consists of 16 residues. V gave up 0 bases and J gave up 4 bases, with 13 bases separating them. Germline V lookup: CDR1 SGDLS, CDR2 YYNGEE. CDR3 in DNA: TGTGCCAGCAGCGTAGTCCCGTACGGGGTCACCGGGGAGCTGTTTTTT. Protein sequence: CASSVVPYGVTGELFF.

The chain links TRBV20-1 to TRBJ2-3, with 7 bases fitting TRBD2. The CDR3 spans 15 residues. Germline CDR1 and CDR2: DFQATT and SNEGSKA (reference sequence). The junction had 7 bases not matched to a gene; V was cut back by 3 bases and J by 1 base. The CDR3 bases are TGCAGTGCTAGTGGACGGGAGGATGGCACAGATACGCAGTATTTT. Residues: CSASGREDGTDTQYF.

The chain carries TRBV18 and TRBJ2-1, with D tentatively TRBD1 (6 bases). From germline, CDR1 is KGHSH and CDR2 LQKENI. CDR3 length: 13 amino acids. The V end lost 0 bases, the J end lost 12 bases, and 12 bases lay between the germline ends. The CDR3 region is CASSPPELQGQFF. In DNA form, the CDR3 reads TGTGCCAGCTCACCACCGGAGCTACAGGGGCAGTTCTTC.

V gene TRBV7-3 combines with J gene TRBJ2-3, with a weak D call TRBD1 (6 bases). Per germline, CDR1 SGHTA and CDR2 FQGTGA. The CDR3 covers 15 residues. Deletions cut 5 bases from V and 0 bases from J, with 12 bases between. CDR3 nucleotide sequence: TGTGCCAGCAGCCAAGGACAGTCTAGCACAGATACGCAGTATTTT. Translation: CASSQGQSSTDTQYF.

This chain connects TRBV6-1 to TRBJ2-3; 8 nucleotides match TRBD1. This CDR3 region has 15 residues. The germline V gene encodes CDR1 MNHNS and CDR2 SASEGT. V was clipped by 2 bases and J by 4 bases; unmatched bases: 5. CDR3 region: CASSERDRFADTQYF. The CDR3 coding sequence is TGTGCCAGCAGTGAAAGGGACAGGTTCGCAGATACGCAGTATTTT.

The genes are TRBV9 and TRBJ2-7; D is perhaps TRBD2 (5 bases). Trimming removed 7 bases from V and 5 bases from J, with 19 bases in between. Looked up from germline, CDR1 is SGDLS and CDR2 is YYNGEE. This CDR3 contains 14 residues. CDR3 in DNA: TGTGCCAGCTCAGCTACCGGGAACACCAACGAGCAGTACTTC. It specifies CASSATGNTNEQYF.

The chain recombines TRBV7-2 with TRBJ2-7; 7 positions agree with TRBD1. This CDR3 comprises 15 residues. In germline, CDR1 is SGHTA, CDR2 FQGNSA. V was clipped by 1 base and J by 5 bases; unmatched bases: 8. The CDR3, as DNA: TGTGCCAGCAGCTTAGAACAAGGGGGCACGAACGAGCAGTACTTC. Translation: CASSLEQGGTNEQYF.

This chain connects TRBV28 to TRBJ2-7; TRBD1 agrees at 7 bases. CDR1 and CDR2 from the germline V gene are MDHEN and SYDVKM. V shed 2 bases and J 4 bases; nucleotides not matched to a gene: 11. The CDR3 totals 16 residues. The CDR3 is CASSLEGALETYEQYF. DNA of the CDR3: TGTGCCAGCAGTTTAGAGGGGGCACTAGAGACTTACGAGCAGTACTTC.

V and J are TRBV12-3 or TRBV12-4 and TRBJ2-7, with D tentatively TRBD1 (6 bases). The V end was cut by 4 bases, the J end by 3 bases, with 7 bases between. The CDR3 is 12 amino acids. CDR3 in DNA: TGTGCCAGCAGTTCACAGGGCTACGAGCAGTACTTC. Encoded protein: CASSSQGYEQYF.

The CDR3 loop is CASSVGQQETQYF. The CDR3 DNA follows: TGTGCCAGCAGCGTCGGACAGCAAGAGACCCAGTACTTC. The rearrangement links TRBV9 to TRBJ2-5, with a weak D call TRBD1 (6 bases). The V end lost 2 bases, the J end lost 2 bases, and 7 bases lay between the germline ends. Germline CDR1 SGDLS, CDR2 YYNGEE. The CDR3 has 13 amino acids.

This chain links TRBV7-8 with TRBJ2-7, with D perhaps matching TRBD1 (5 bases). CDR1 is SGHVS and CDR2 is FQNEAQ in the germline V gene. The CDR3 consists of 18 residues. Between the trimmed V and J ends, which lost 1 base and 7 bases, there was a span of 26 bases. CDR3 sequence: CASSLEGPAALSPREQYF. The CDR3, as DNA: TGTGCCAGCAGCTTAGAGGGGCCGGCGGCCCTGTCGCCTCGAGAGCAGTACTTC.

The chain uses TRBV14 and TRBJ2-2; the D is unclear. The V end lost 3 bases, the J end lost 2 bases, and 4 bases lay between the germline ends. The germline V gene has CDR1 SGHDN and CDR2 FVKESK. The CDR3 covers 13 residues. CDR3 amino acids: CASSHYNTGELFF. CDR3 DNA sequence: TGTGCCAGCAGCCACTATAACACCGGGGAGCTGTTTTTT.

CDR3 sequence: CASSLGTGGTEAFF. In DNA form, the CDR3 reads TGTGCCAGTAGTCTGGGGACAGGGGGGACTGAAGCTTTCTTT. The V gene is TRBV19, the J gene TRBJ1-1; TRBD1 matches 11 bases. V lost 5 bases to trimming and J lost 5 bases; unmatched junction nucleotides: 4. CDR1 and CDR2 from the germline V gene are LNHDA and SQIVND (reference sequence). The CDR3 consists of 14 residues.

The chain recombines TRBV28 with TRBJ2-7; TRBD1 aligns across 8 bases. This CDR3 contains 15 residues. Germline V gene data show CDR1 as MDHEN and CDR2 as SYDVKM. V lost 8 bases to trimming and J lost 0 bases; unmatched junction nucleotides: 9. As DNA, the CDR3 is TGTGCCAGCGGACGCATCACAGGGGGCTCCTACGAGCAGTACTTC. Amino acids: CASGRITGGSYEQYF.

The chain joins TRBV5-1 to TRBJ1-3; no definite D call. The CDR3 has 15 residues. V dropped 0 bases and J dropped 0 bases, with 7 bases sitting between them. Germline CDR1 SGHRS, CDR2 YFSETQ. CDR3 DNA sequence: TGCGCCAGCAGCTTGGGAGCAAACTCTGGAAACACCATATATTTT. This translates into CASSLGANSGNTIYF. The full variable domain, its missing parts supplied by reference TRBV5-1 and TRBJ1-3, is KAGVTQTPRYLIKTRGQQVTLSCSPISGHRSVSWYQQTPGQGLQFLFEYFSETQRNKGNFPGRFSGRQFSNSRSEMNVSTLELGDSALYLCASSLGANSGNTIYFGEGSWLTVV.

The chain employs TRBV10-3 and TRBJ2-3, with 7 bases aligning to TRBD2. Germline values: CDR1 ENHRY, CDR2 SYGVKD. Trimming took 6 bases from V and 0 from J; bases not matched to a gene: 6. The CDR3 runs 15 residues. Written as DNA, the CDR3 is TGTGCCATCAGACGGGGAGGGGCTAGCACAGATACGCAGTATTTT. The encoded protein is CAIRRGGASTDTQYF.

This rearrangement joins TRBV6-1 to TRBJ1-1, with a tentative D call TRBD1 (5 bases). Per germline, CDR1 MNHNS and CDR2 SASEGT. CDR3 size: 10 residues. With 2 bases removed from V and 12 bases from J, the gap between germline ends came to 7 bases. The DNA for the CDR3 is TGTGCCAGCAGTGAAAGGGGTCCTTTCTTT. Amino acids: CASSERGPFF.

The V call is TRBV10-3, the J call TRBJ1-5; D ambiguous. This CDR3 has 15 residues. Looked up from germline, CDR1 is ENHRY and CDR2 is SYGVKD. V was trimmed by 2 bases and J by 5 bases, leaving 13 bases between them. The CDR3 sequence: CAISEGSGGYQPQHF. Here the CDR3 DNA reads TGTGCCATCAGTGAGGGTTCTGGAGGATATCAGCCCCAGCATTTT.

The V gene is TRBV18, the J gene TRBJ2-7; D possibly corresponds to TRBD1 (6 bases). Germline V gives CDR1 KGHSH, CDR2 LQKENI. The CDR3 has 15 amino acids. The V end was cut by 4 bases, the J end by 3 bases, with 16 bases between. The CDR3 loop reads CASSQHRDTNYEQYF. The CDR3, as DNA: TGTGCCAGCTCACAGCACCGGGACACCAACTACGAGCAGTACTTC.

The V call is TRBV9, the J call TRBJ2-2; TRBD1 might be the D (5 bases). CDR1 and CDR2 from the germline V gene are SGDLS and YYNGEE. This CDR3 spans 14 amino acids. V lost 10 bases to trimming and J lost 4 bases, with 17 bases between them. Written as DNA, the CDR3 is TGTGCCTCACAGGCCTCGGTCTCCACCGGGGAGCTGTTTTTT. This translates into CASQASVSTGELFF.

The chain is built from TRBV5-1 and TRBJ2-1, with 11 bases identical to TRBD1. Germline loops: CDR1 SGHRS, CDR2 YFSETQ. J gave up 4 bases and V 7 bases, and 7 bases lay outside the gene matches. This CDR3 spans 15 amino acids. In DNA, the CDR3 is TGCGCCAGCGACGCCCGGGACAGGGGGTACAATGAGCAGTTCTTC. Encoded protein: CASDARDRGYNEQFF.

The chain joins TRBV19 to TRBJ2-3; D unresolved. Germline loops: CDR1 LNHDA, CDR2 SQIVND (reference sequence). V was clipped by 4 bases and J by 6 bases, with 17 bases between them. The CDR3 is 15 residues long. CDR3 residues: CASSKVGFNVDTQYF. The DNA of the CDR3 is TGTGCCAGTAGTAAGGTGGGCTTCAATGTCGATACGCAGTATTTT.

The CDR3 region has the DNA TGTGCCAGCAGCTTGGGTGGGCCGGGACAGGAGTACTTC. Translating it yields CASSLGGPGQEYF. The J gene is TRBJ2-7, the V gene TRBV5-6, with 8 positions matching TRBD1. Trimming removed 0 bases from V and 11 bases from J; junction bases left unmatched: 7. The CDR3 is 13 residues long. Germline assignment: CDR1 SGHDT and CDR2 YYEEEE.

J is TRBJ2-2 and V is TRBV24-1, with unresolved D. The CDR3 contains 10 residues. Germline V CDR1 and CDR2: KGHDR, SFDVKD. The V end lost 12 bases, the J end lost 6 bases, and 7 bases lay between the germline ends. CDR3 bases: TGTGCCTCTTTCCCCGGGGAGCTGTTTTTT. It yields the protein CASFPGELFF.

The chain links TRBV11-2 to TRBJ2-1; TRBD2 matches 11 bases. CDR1 and CDR2 (germline): SGHAT, FQNNGV. The V segment lost 2 bases and the J segment 7 bases; nucleotides outside the gene matches: 7. The CDR3 is 16 residues long. The CDR3 sequence: CASSLRLAGSGNEQFF. The CDR3, as DNA: TGTGCCAGCAGCTTACGACTAGCGGGGAGTGGAAATGAGCAGTTCTTC. The whole variable domain, filled in from reference TRBV11-2 and TRBJ2-1, reads EAGVAQSPRYKIIEKRQSVAFWCNPISGHATLYWYQQILGQGPKLLIQFQNNGVVDDSQLPKDRFSAERLKGVDSTLKIQPAKLEDSAVYLCASSLRLAGSGNEQFFGPGTRLTVL.